This T cell receptor (beta chain) was profiled in a study of T cells in Graves' hyperthyroidism and ophthalmopathy. The study, taken as a whole, reports: Most clonotypes that expanded in the thyroid above 0.001 also showed up in blood. The model foresaw ophthalmopathy a median approximately 6.1 months prior to onset.

The study left out patients who had uncontrolled infection, other autoimmune disease, pregnancy or lactation. The blood was taken when hyperthyroidism was first diagnosed, before any ophthalmopathy symptoms showed up. The V segment lost 1 base and the J segment 4 bases; nucleotides outside the gene matches: 15. Germline V gene data show CDR1 as LGHDT and CDR2 as YNNKEL (reference sequence). The CDR3 runs to 18 residues. This clonotype has a handful of counts. The antigen is undetermined. TCR beta CDR3 region amplification was performed from RNA transcripts. A set of HTBI primers served as the primers for a first-round RT-PCR of the TCR CDR3. TCRdb redid the calling of the multiplex PCR reads with MiXCR, one entry per CDR3 protein. The sample lists more than 350,000 distinct CDR3 sequences; 17% were seen once.

The rearrangement uses TRBV3-1 and TRBJ1-2; TRBD1 aligns across 7 bases. The specimen sequenced was blood. The clonotype comes from a woman in her 30s with Graves' hyperthyroidism that later progressed to Graves' ophthalmopathy. The DNA for the CDR3 is TGTGCCAGCAGCCAAGGTCTAGGGGGCTCTGGGCATAGCTATGGCTACACCTTC. It encodes CASSQGLGGSGHSYGYTF.